The 18 T cell receptor beta chains reported below all come from one sample, sequenced in a study of identical twins. MiXCR was run by TCRdb on the 5' RACE reads, yielding one entry per CDR3 protein. In the table there are around 500,000 distinct CDR3 sequences, approximately 14% of which are singletons. A further study also used this sample, focusing on yellow fever vaccine responses in identical twins.

The material sequenced was CD4+ T cells sorted from blood. The receptor set was obtained from a woman in her late teens or twenties in good health.

This clonotype appeared a few times. This chain connects TRBV6-5 to TRBJ2-7; the D gene is possibly TRBD2 (5 bases). Germline V gene sequence: CDR1 MNHEY, CDR2 SVGAGI. The length of the CDR3 is 14 residues. V lost 2 bases to trimming and J lost 1 base, with 9 bases between them. CDR3 loop: CASSYQRGSYEQYF. The CDR3 nucleotides are TGTGCCAGCAGTTACCAGAGAGGGTCCTACGAGCAGTACTTC.

CDR3 region: CASSVNSGAQNYGYTF. The CDR3 DNA follows: TGTGCCAGCAGCGTAAACTCGGGGGCGCAGAACTATGGCTACACCTTC. This chain links TRBV7-2 with TRBJ1-2; perhaps TRBD1 as D (6 bases). V lost 5 bases and J lost 2, with 18 bases in between. The germline gives CDR1 SGHTA, CDR2 FQGNSA. This CDR3 spans 16 amino acids.

The CDR3: CASSRGLAGGVYEQYF. The CDR3 bases are TGCGCCAGCAGCCGTGGCCTAGCGGGAGGTGTCTACGAGCAGTACTTC. The chain links TRBV4-1 to TRBJ2-7; 11 bases are a match to TRBD2. Germline V gene sequence: CDR1 MGHRA, CDR2 YSYEKL. V gave up 4 bases and J gave up 3 bases; unmatched junction bases: 8. This CDR3 spans 16 amino acids.

V usage is TRBV20-1 and J usage is TRBJ1-6, with 7 positions matching TRBD1. The CDR3 is 15 amino acids. From germline, CDR1 is DFQATT and CDR2 SNEGSKA (reference sequence). The V gene end was trimmed by 5 bases and the J gene end by 9 bases; junction bases not matched to a gene: 13. Here the CDR3 DNA reads TGCAGTGCTCCGAAAGGGACAGTTTATGGTTCACCCCTCCACTTT. This codes for CSAPKGTVYGSPLHF.

The gene calls are TRBV11-2 and TRBJ2-2, with no clear D. This CDR3 region has 14 residues. The V end was cut by 4 bases, the J end by 7 bases, with 13 bases between. Per the germline V gene, CDR1 is SGHAT and CDR2 is FQNNGV. CDR3 in amino acids: CASSSMTRRGELFF. CDR3 DNA: TGTGCCAGCAGCTCCATGACCCGCCGCGGGGAGCTGTTTTTT.

This clonotype was observed a handful of times. The chain combines TRBV6-2 or TRBV6-3 with TRBJ2-3; TRBD2 aligns across 9 bases. The CDR3 spans 15 residues. With V trimmed by 6 bases and J by 5 bases, 9 bases remained unmatched. CDR1 is MNHEY, CDR2 SVGEGT, per germline. The CDR3 loop is CASRLTSGPRDTQYF. The CDR3 DNA sequence: TGTGCCAGCAGGCTGACTAGCGGACCCAGAGATACGCAGTATTTT.

CDR3 sequence reads: CASSLSGRGPDQPQHF. CDR3 DNA: TGTGCCAGCAGTTTATCGGGTCGGGGGCCCGATCAGCCCCAGCATTTT. The rearrangement links TRBV28 to TRBJ1-5, with D possibly matching TRBD1 (6 bases). CDR1 MDHEN and CDR2 SYDVKM come from the germline V gene. V lost 1 base, J lost 5 bases, and 15 bases lay in between. This CDR3 contains 16 residues. Full variable domain (rest looked up from reference TRBV28 and TRBJ1-5): DVKVTQSSRYLVKRTGEKVFLECVQDMDHENMFWYRQDPGLGLRLIYFSYDVKMKEKGDIPEGYSVSREKKERFSLILESASTNQTSMYLCASSLSGRGPDQPQHFGDGTRLSIL.

This chain uses TRBV19 with TRBJ2-2; D is perhaps TRBD2 (6 bases). Germline V gene sequence: CDR1 LNHDA, CDR2 SQIVND (reference sequence). V lost 5 bases and J 6 bases, leaving 13 bases between the germline ends. The CDR3 contains 14 residues. This chain's CDR3 is CASSVRGWAGELFF. The CDR3 DNA reads as TGTGCCAGTAGTGTCCGGGGGTGGGCCGGGGAGCTGTTTTTT.

The sample holds a few counts of this clonotype. This sequence joins TRBV6-1 and TRBJ2-1; D unresolved. This CDR3 comprises 17 residues. Trimming took 5 bases from V and 5 from J, leaving 22 bases between them. Per germline, CDR1 MNHNS and CDR2 SASEGT. The CDR3 spells CASSTQTATFIHNEQFF. The CDR3 DNA is TGTGCCAGCAGTACCCAGACTGCGACGTTTATACACAATGAGCAGTTCTTC.

This clonotype was detected ten times or more. The rearrangement joins TRBV20-1 to TRBJ1-1, with no clear D. The V end was cut by 1 base, the J end by 3 bases, with 6 bases between. This CDR3 is 12 amino acids long. In germline, CDR1 is DFQATT, CDR2 SNEGSKA (reference sequence). CDR3 in amino acids: CSARVGDTEAFF. Written as DNA, the CDR3 is TGCAGTGCTAGAGTAGGTGACACTGAAGCTTTCTTT.

This clonotype was detected only a few times. The genes are TRBV10-3 and TRBJ2-1, with TRBD2 as a possible D gene (6 bases). The CDR3 is made up of 17 amino acids. The V and J ends lost 5 bases and 0 bases respectively, with 17 bases between them. Germline lookup yields CDR1 ENHRY and CDR2 SYGVKD. CDR3 DNA: TGTGCCATCAGTCCCGGGGGTGTTATAAGCTCCTACAATGAGCAGTTCTTC. This encodes CAISPGGVISSYNEQFF.

The table lists this clonotype with many counts. V usage is TRBV6-1 and J usage is TRBJ2-7; D is possibly TRBD1 (5 bases). Deletions cut 8 bases from V and 3 bases from J, with 14 bases between. The CDR3 has 13 residues. Germline V gives CDR1 MNHNS, CDR2 SASEGT. The CDR3 DNA follows: TGTGCCAGCCAAAGGGGCGAAAGCTACGAGCAGTACTTC. Translated, it gives CASQRGESYEQYF.

The chain joins TRBV11-2 to TRBJ2-7, with TRBD2 matching over 8 bases. After removal of 5 bases from V and 4 bases from J, the junction contained 7 bases not matched to a gene. Germline V gene lookup returns CDR1 SGHAT and CDR2 FQNNGV. This CDR3 is 14 amino acids long. DNA for the CDR3: TGTGCCAGCAGCGTAGCGGGACATGGGTACGAGCAGTACTTC. Encoded protein: CASSVAGHGYEQYF.

This chain joins TRBV27 and TRBJ2-1, with TRBD1 as a possible D gene (5 bases). The CDR3 is made up of 17 amino acids. Trimming pared 7 bases from V and 6 bases from J, leaving 25 bases between. Germline V gene data show CDR1 as MNHEY and CDR2 as SMNVEV (reference sequence). CDR3 sequence reads: CASTQLGAGSRLNEQFF. The CDR3 coding sequence is TGTGCCAGCACCCAGCTAGGGGCAGGTTCCAGACTCAATGAGCAGTTCTTC.

This clonotype has only a few counts. The V and J genes are TRBV7-9 and TRBJ1-1; TRBD1 matches at 7 bases. The CDR3 runs 14 residues. CDR1 SEHNR and CDR2 FQNEAQ come from the germline V gene (reference sequence). Trimming took 5 bases from V and 3 from J; bases not matched to a gene: 6. The CDR3 protein is CASSRQGMDTEAFF. CDR3 DNA: TGTGCCAGCAGCCGACAGGGAATGGACACTGAAGCTTTCTTT. Complete variable domain (other parts from reference TRBV7-9 and TRBJ1-1): DTGVSQNPRHKITKRGQNVTFRCDPISEHNRLYWYRQTLGQGPEFLTYFQNEAQLEKSRLLSDRFSAERPKGSFSTLEIQRTEQGDSAMYLCASSRQGMDTEAFFGQGTRLTVV.

This clonotype was counted a few times. V gene TRBV18 combines with J gene TRBJ2-1; D call uncertain. The CDR3 runs to 13 residues. Trimming pared 7 bases from V and 9 bases from J, leaving 16 bases between. CDR1 and CDR2 from the germline V gene are KGHSH and LQKENI. DNA for the CDR3: TGTGCCAGCTTTCCGTCGTTAGAGCTTGAGCAGTTCTTC. Translated: CASFPSLELEQFF.

This clonotype showed up many times. DNA for the CDR3: TGCGCCAGCAGCTTAGGGACTAGCGGCCTGGAGCAGTTCTTC. Translating gives CASSLGTSGLEQFF. V is TRBV5-1 and J is TRBJ2-1; 11 nucleotides line up with TRBD2. CDR1 and CDR2 (germline): SGHRS, YFSETQ. The CDR3 extends over 14 amino acids. V lost 2 bases and J lost 10; bases outside the gene matches: 5.

This clonotype occurred many times. This chain links TRBV7-2 with TRBJ2-3; unclear D gene. This CDR3 has 13 amino acids. The germline CDR1 and CDR2 sequences are SGHTA and FQGNSA. Trimming left V 0 bases short and J 5 bases short, with 6 bases between. DNA of the CDR3: TGTGCCAGCAGCTTAGCGGAAGTAGATACGCAGTATTTT. Translating gives CASSLAEVDTQYF.